This T cell receptor beta chain appears in the sequencing data of a study of OX40 agonist ivuxolimab in advanced cancers. Sequencing was performed with immunoSEQ multiplex PCR; in TCRdb, only in-frame clones are kept and a portion is missing. The sample shows 17,000 or so clones, nearly 75% of them seen only once. Germline V CDR1 and CDR2: SEHNR, FQNEAQ (reference sequence). The CDR3 extends over 14 amino acids. V gave up 8 bases and J gave up 1 base; unmatched junction bases: 6. In this sample, this clone is large. The sample was CD4+ or CD8+ T cells sorted from blood, taken in a trial of the OX40 agonist ivuxolimab. This rearrangement joins TRBV7-9 to TRBJ2-7; 9 bases align to TRBD1. This clonotype was obtained from an adult with an advanced solid tumor such as melanoma, head and neck, liver or kidney cancer. Here the CDR3 reads CASGGQGPSYEQYF. The CDR3 region has the DNA TGTGCCAGCGGGGGACAGGGCCCTTCCTACGAGCAGTACTTC. Using reference TRBV7-9 and TRBJ2-7 for the parts outside the CDR3, the full variable domain is DTGVSQNPRHKITKRGQNVTFRCDPISEHNRLYWYRQTLGQGPEFLTYFQNEAQLEKSRLLSDRFSAERPKGSFSTLEIQRTEQGDSAMYLCASGGQGPSYEQYFGPGTRLTVT.